This entry lists 10 T cell receptor beta chains sequenced from one sample in a study of T cell responses to AZD1222 COVID-19 vaccine. The method was immunoSEQ multiplex PCR; TCRdb's version includes in-frame clones alone and lacks a portion of them. The repertoire consists of 95,000 to 150,000 clones, with roughly nine tenths occurring once and the leading ten covering approximately 27%. This sample comprised peripheral blood, obtained on day 0 of AZD1222 vaccination. The receptors were gathered from an adult in good health.

The chain uses TRBV6-5 and TRBJ2-3; D gene unclear. The CDR3 runs to 13 residues. CDR1 MNHEY and CDR2 SVGAGI come from the germline V gene. V was pared by 4 bases and J by 0 bases, with 5 bases between. CDR3 sequence (DNA): TGTGCCAGCAGTTCCGGGAGCACAGATACGCAGTATTTT. Protein: CASSSGSTDTQYF.

The chain employs TRBV29-1 and TRBJ1-2, with D uncertain. V was clipped by 4 bases and J by 0 bases, with 12 bases between them. The CDR3 runs to 14 residues. Germline V gives CDR1 SQVTM, CDR2 ANQGSEA. CDR3 DNA sequence: TGCAGCGTTGGCGAGCTACTTTCTAACTATGGCTACACCTTC. Its protein is CSVGELLSNYGYTF.

The chain recombines TRBV5-1 with TRBJ1-3, with a possible D match to TRBD1 (5 bases). Per the germline V gene, CDR1 is SGHRS and CDR2 is YFSETQ. CDR3 length: 15 residues. V gave up 0 bases and J gave up 4 bases, with 11 bases separating them. The CDR3 DNA is TGCGCCAGCAGCTTGGAAGGAGGGGCGGGAAACACCATATATTTT. Protein: CASSLEGGAGNTIYF. Based on the CDR3 plus reference TRBV5-1 and TRBJ1-3, the full variable domain is KAGVTQTPRYLIKTRGQQVTLSCSPISGHRSVSWYQQTPGQGLQFLFEYFSETQRNKGNFPGRFSGRQFSNSRSEMNVSTLELGDSALYLCASSLEGGAGNTIYFGEGSWLTVV.

The CDR3 DNA follows: TGTGCCAGCTCACCATCTAAAAGCAATCAGCCCCAGCATTTT. Translating gives CASSPSKSNQPQHF. V and J are TRBV18 and TRBJ1-5; D unclear. The V gene lost 2 bases and the J gene lost 1 base, with 6 bases spanning the gap. The germline gives CDR1 KGHSH, CDR2 LQKENI. CDR3 size: 14 residues.

The V call is TRBV10-3, the J call TRBJ2-3; weak D call: TRBD2 (7 bases). CDR3 length equals 17 residues. Per the germline V gene, CDR1 is ENHRY and CDR2 is SYGVKD. V shed 0 bases and J shed 3 bases, with 16 bases lying between them. The CDR3 coding sequence is TGTGCCATCAGTGAGTCCCGGAGGGGGGGCCTTACAGATACGCAGTATTTT. Amino acid sequence: CAISESRRGGLTDTQYF.

This chain joins TRBV7-6 and TRBJ1-1; 8 nucleotides line up with TRBD1. CDR1 and CDR2 from the germline V gene are SGHVS and FNYEAQ. Unmatched junction bases numbered 7, after V lost 4 bases and J lost 3 bases. The CDR3 consists of 15 residues. The CDR3 sequence is CASSSRTGQDTEAFF. The CDR3 DNA follows: TGTGCCAGCAGCTCCCGGACAGGGCAGGACACTGAAGCTTTCTTT.

This clone showed up just once. The chain employs TRBV5-4 and TRBJ2-1; 9 bases match TRBD2. Germline CDR1 is SGHNT and CDR2 is YYREEE (reference sequence). V lost 4 bases and J lost 2; bases outside the gene matches: 10. The CDR3 contains 17 residues. The CDR3, as DNA: TGTGCCAGCAGCCGCACAGGGAGCGGGAGGACCTACAATGAGCAGTTCTTC. It encodes CASSRTGSGRTYNEQFF.

This CDR3 reads CASSGGGLSGNTIYF. DNA of the CDR3: TGTGCCAGCAGTGGCGGTGGTCTCTCTGGAAACACCATATATTTT. The chain has TRBV9 and TRBJ1-3; no firm D call. Trimming shortened V by 5 bases and J by 0 bases, and 12 bases separated the two germline ends. From germline, CDR1 is SGDLS and CDR2 YYNGEE. CDR3 length: 15 residues.

CDR3 DNA sequence: TGTGCCAGCAGGGACGGTACCGCCAACAATGAGCAGTTCTTC. Protein: CASRDGTANNEQFF. This chain connects TRBV2 to TRBJ2-1; unclear D gene. CDR1 is SNHLY, CDR2 FYNNEI, per germline. Trimming took off 6 bases at V and 5 bases at J, with 14 bases between the two ends. The CDR3 consists of 14 residues.

This rearrangement joins TRBV7-2 to TRBJ2-5; perhaps TRBD1 as D (5 bases). V lost 8 bases to trimming and J lost 2 bases, with 15 bases between them. This CDR3 has 14 residues. The germline gives CDR1 SGHTA, CDR2 FQGNSA. CDR3 residues: CASGKSGLQETQYF. The CDR3 nucleotides are TGTGCCAGCGGGAAGTCAGGGTTACAAGAGACCCAGTACTTC.